A selection of T cell receptor beta chains follows, all from one sample in a study of cytomegalovirus exposure and HLA in healthy donors. TCRdb's copy holds only in-frame clones and misses some; the assay was immunoSEQ multiplex PCR. The data hold approximately 220,000 clones, with over 70% observed a single time. The sequenced material came from PBMCs. The receptors here all came from a boy between 2 and 10 years old in good health and CMV-seronegative. The CDR3 runs from the conserved cysteine through the conserved F or W. D genes are given only for firm matches. Where a row states a size, it is once, few, many or the class of an expanded clone; other rows omit it.

d_gene	j_gene	abundance	v_gene	CDR3nt	CDR3aa
TRBD1	TRBJ2-1	once	TRBV7-8	TGTGCCAGCAGTCAAGTCCGAGGGGGCCCCCGGGGTGAGCAGTTCTTC	CASSQVRGGPRGEQFF
NA	TRBJ1-2	NA	TRBV7-9	TGTGCCAGCAGCCCCGGGGGATTTCCTGGCTACACCTTC	CASSPGGFPGYTF
TRBD1	TRBJ1-1	NA	TRBV15	TGTGCCACCAGCAGAGAAACAGGGGGGAACACTGAAGCTTTCTTT	CATSRETGGNTEAFF
TRBD2	TRBJ2-1	NA	TRBV5-6	TGTGCCAGCAGCGTTGGGGGGGTCTCCTACAATGAGCAGTTCTTC	CASSVGGVSYNEQFF
NA	TRBJ1-5	NA	TRBV27	TGTGCCAGCAGTTACGTTTATCGGGGGGCGAATCAGCCCCAGCATTTT	CASSYVYRGANQPQHF
NA	TRBJ2-5	NA	TRBV7-7	TGTGCTAGCAGCGACACAGGACAAGAGACCCAGTACTTC	CASSDTGQETQYF
NA	TRBJ1-1	NA	TRBV6-4	TGTGCCAGCAGTCCGGTGGGAGGGGCTGGCACTGAAGCTTTCTTT	CASSPVGGAGTEAFF
NA	TRBJ2-2	NA	TRBV2	TGTGCCAGCAGTGTCCGACTCCCAGACACCGGGGAGCTGTTTTTT	CASSVRLPDTGELFF
TRBD1	TRBJ2-1	NA	TRBV7-9	TGTGCCAGCAGCCTAGGACAGGGGCTCGACAATGAGCAGTTCTTC	CASSLGQGLDNEQFF
NA	TRBJ2-3	NA	TRBV27	TGTGCCAGCAGTCAAAGAATGGGAGCAGATACGCAGTATTTT	CASSQRMGADTQYF
NA	TRBJ1-5	NA	TRBV2	TGTGCCAGCAGGGGTCAGGATCAGCCCCAGCATTTT	CASRGQDQPQHF
NA	TRBJ1-2	NA	TRBV7-9	TGTGCCAGCAGCTTAGATGCCAGTAACTATGGCTACACCTTC	CASSLDASNYGYTF
NA	TRBJ2-5	NA	TRBV7-2	TGTGCCAGCAGCTCCTTGGCTAGGCAGACCCAGTACTTC	CASSSLARQTQYF
NA	TRBJ1-2	NA	TRBV30	TGTGCCTGGAGTGCCCACCCGGGGGGGCCCTATGGCTACACCTTC	CAWSAHPGGPYGYTF
NA	TRBJ2-3	NA	TRBV7-2	TGTGCCAGCAGCTGGCTAGCCTTGAGCACAGATACGCAGTATTTT	CASSWLALSTDTQYF
NA	TRBJ1-1	few	TRBV2	TGTGCCAGCAGTCGGGACTTCACTGAAGCTTTCTTT	CASSRDFTEAFF
NA	TRBJ1-5	NA	TRBV7-2	TGTGCCAGCAGCTTAGCGGGGGGAAGGGATCAGCCCCAGCATTTT	CASSLAGGRDQPQHF
TRBD1	TRBJ1-2	NA	TRBV28	TGTGCCAGCAGTTTCAGGGGGGTTAACTATGGCTACACCTTC	CASSFRGVNYGYTF
NA	TRBJ1-3	few	TRBV13	TGTGCCAGCAGCGAGCGGACGGCTGGAAACACCATATATTTT	CASSERTAGNTIYF
TRBD2	TRBJ2-7	NA	TRBV13	TGTGCCAGCAGCTCCCGGACTAGCGGGGGGGCTGGTAGTTACGAGCAGTACTTC	CASSSRTSGGAGSYEQYF
TRBD2	TRBJ2-5	NA	TRBV7-2	TGTGCCAGCAGCTCTGGACTAGCGGGAGTGTACCAAGAGACCCAGTACTTC	CASSSGLAGVYQETQYF
NA	TRBJ2-2	NA	TRBV7-9	TGTGCCAGCAGCTTGGTCGGGGACACCGGGGAGCTGTTTTTT	CASSLVGDTGELFF
NA	TRBJ1-1	once	TRBV18	TGTGCCAGCTCATATATTAGAGAGCTGAACACTGAAGCTTTCTTT	CASSYIRELNTEAFF
TRBD1	TRBJ2-7	NA	TRBV25-1	TGTGCCAGCAGTGCGGCAGGGGGTGAGCAGTACTTC	CASSAAGGEQYF